This TCR beta chain derives from a study of cytomegalovirus exposure and HLA in healthy donors. PCR amplification relied on 60 Vbeta primers (plus 13 Jbeta primers). Produced via immunoSEQ multiplex PCR; TCRdb's table is partial and in-frame only. The repertoire holds 130,000 or so clones, with about 76% as singletons. Findings of the study overall: In most subjects, TCR beta sequences reportedly gave accurate predictions of HLA-A and HLA-B alleles.

V was clipped by 4 bases and J by 6 bases; unmatched bases: 3. Germline CDR1 and CDR2: SEHNR and FQNEAQ (reference sequence). This CDR3 has 14 residues. At collection, donors were nominally healthy, but unrecorded immune exposures were probable. In regard to this clone: The antigen remains undetermined.

The receptor's source is a man aged 35 to 55 in good health and CMV-seropositive. The V gene is TRBV7-9, the J gene TRBJ1-2; 12 nucleotides align to TRBD1. Sequencing used PBMCs. Written as DNA, the CDR3 is TGTGCCAGCAGCTGGGACAGGGGGCCGGATGGCTACACCTTC. This encodes CASSWDRGPDGYTF.